These 19 T cell receptor beta chains were sequenced from one sample in a study of blood T cell repertoires in COVID-19. Profiled with immunoSEQ multiplex PCR; TCRdb holds only in-frame clones, not every one. The data contain about 270,000 clones, roughly 86% of them singletons. What was sequenced was peripheral blood. These receptors originate from a woman aged 55 to 70 who had recovered from COVID-19.

J is TRBJ1-6 and V is TRBV5-5, with D uncertain. Per the germline V gene, CDR1 is SGHKS and CDR2 is YYEKEE (reference sequence). The CDR3 is 15 amino acids. V lost 1 base to trimming and J lost 0 bases, with 5 bases between them. DNA for the CDR3: TGTGCCAGCAGCTTGAGCGGCTCCTATAATTCACCCCTCCACTTT. This codes for CASSLSGSYNSPLHF.

CDR3 coding DNA: TGCGCCAGCAGCCCGGCGGGGACTAGCGGGGATCCTGGATCCTACAATGAGCAGTTCTTC. Its translation: CASSPAGTSGDPGSYNEQFF. V is TRBV5-1 and J is TRBJ2-1; TRBD2 matches at 13 bases. The V gene's germline CDR1 is SGHRS and CDR2 YFSETQ. This CDR3 has 20 amino acids. Germline trimming cut 4 bases from V and 1 base from J; bases unmatched to any gene: 14. Filled out from reference TRBV5-1 and TRBJ2-1, the complete variable domain reads KAGVTQTPRYLIKTRGQQVTLSCSPISGHRSVSWYQQTPGQGLQFLFEYFSETQRNKGNFPGRFSGRQFSNSRSEMNVSTLELGDSALYLCASSPAGTSGDPGSYNEQFFGPGTRLTVL.

V usage is TRBV4-1 and J usage is TRBJ1-2; 7 bases align to TRBD1. Germline values: CDR1 MGHRA, CDR2 YSYEKL. With V trimmed by 6 bases and J by 0 bases, 4 bases remained unmatched. This CDR3 contains 14 residues. This chain's CDR3 is CASREGTANYGYTF. CDR3 DNA: TGCGCCAGCAGAGAAGGGACAGCTAACTATGGCTACACCTTC.

The chain links TRBV7-2 to TRBJ1-4; TRBD1 matches at 8 bases. This CDR3 comprises 15 residues. V was clipped by 4 bases and J by 7 bases; unmatched bases: 8. Germline V gene sequence: CDR1 SGHTA, CDR2 FQGNSA. This CDR3 is CASSWSTGVVEKLFF. Here the CDR3 DNA reads TGTGCCAGCAGCTGGTCGACAGGGGTGGTTGAAAAACTGTTTTTT. Drawing the rest from reference TRBV7-2 and TRBJ1-4, the complete variable domain is GAGVSQSPSNKVTEKGKDVELRCDPISGHTALYWYRQSLGQGLEFLIYFQGNSAPDKSGLPSDRFSAERTGGSVSTLTIQRTQQEDSAVYLCASSWSTGVVEKLFFGSGTQLSVL.

This rearrangement joins TRBV28 to TRBJ1-1, with a tentative D call TRBD1 (5 bases). Germline lookup yields CDR1 MDHEN and CDR2 SYDVKM. V lost 6 bases and J lost 1, with 12 bases in between. CDR3 length: 14 amino acids. CDR3: CASSSSQGNTEAFF. DNA for the CDR3: TGTGCCAGCAGCTCATCCCAGGGGAACACTGAAGCTTTCTTT. The whole variable domain, remainder taken from reference TRBV28 and TRBJ1-1, is DVKVTQSSRYLVKRTGEKVFLECVQDMDHENMFWYRQDPGLGLRLIYFSYDVKMKEKGDIPEGYSVSREKKERFSLILESASTNQTSMYLCASSSSQGNTEAFFGQGTRLTVV.

The gene calls are TRBV3-1 (or the pseudogene TRBV3-2) and TRBJ2-4, with TRBD2 as a possible D gene (6 bases). Germline CDR1 LGHDT, CDR2 YNNKEL (reference sequence). V shed 0 bases and J shed 4 bases, with 13 bases lying between them. The CDR3 is made up of 16 amino acids. This CDR3 is CASSQDRSGAKNIQYF. DNA of the CDR3: TGTGCCAGCAGCCAAGATCGGTCGGGAGCTAAAAACATTCAGTACTTC.

The rearrangement links TRBV5-4 to TRBJ2-7; D may be TRBD2 (5 bases). The CDR3 has 15 residues. Per the germline V gene, CDR1 is SGHNT and CDR2 is YYREEE (reference sequence). With 3 bases removed from V and 2 bases from J, the gap between germline ends came to 15 bases. CDR3 sequence (DNA): TGTGCCAGCAGCTCTATCGACCGGGATCCCTACGAGCAGTACTTC. This translates into CASSSIDRDPYEQYF.

The rearrangement links TRBV6-6 to TRBJ1-5, with a possible D match to TRBD1 (6 bases). The CDR3 sequence is 16 residues long. CDR1 and CDR2 from the germline V gene are MNHNY and SVGAGI (reference sequence). Trimming stripped 6 bases from V and 1 base from J, with 16 bases between. CDR3 loop: CASSSLQGLSNQPQHF. In DNA form, the CDR3 reads TGTGCCAGCAGCTCCTTACAGGGACTAAGCAATCAGCCCCAGCATTTT.

The chain carries TRBV7-9 and TRBJ2-7; D may be TRBD2 (6 bases). The germline V gene encodes CDR1 SEHNR and CDR2 FQNEAQ (reference sequence). The CDR3 is 12 residues long. V gave up 5 bases and J gave up 13 bases, with 18 bases separating them. CDR3 protein: CASSPLEGEGYF. The CDR3 region has the DNA TGTGCCAGCAGCCCACTGGAGGGTGAGGGATACTTC.

The V gene is TRBV20-1, the J gene TRBJ2-1; no reliable D call. CDR3 length: 13 amino acids. V was shortened by 3 bases and J by 3 bases, with 9 bases between the two germline ends. The V gene's germline CDR1 is DFQATT and CDR2 SNEGSKA (reference sequence). CDR3: CSASSVGYNEQFF. The CDR3, as DNA: TGCAGTGCTAGTTCGGTCGGCTACAATGAGCAGTTCTTC.

This clone has a single count. The chain recombines TRBV29-1 with TRBJ2-7; 11 bases line up with TRBD1. Looked up from germline, CDR1 is SQVTM and CDR2 is ANQGSEA. The CDR3 contains 12 residues. The ends lost 7 bases at V and 6 bases at J; junction bases unmatched: 5. The CDR3 loop is CSAGQGEVEQYF. CDR3 bases: TGCAGCGCGGGACAGGGGGAGGTCGAGCAGTACTTC.

V is TRBV18 and J is TRBJ1-6; a weak D match, TRBD1 (6 bases). Deletions cut 6 bases from V and 7 bases from J, with 19 bases between. Germline loops: CDR1 KGHSH, CDR2 LQKENI. The CDR3 covers 16 residues. CDR3 sequence (DNA): TGTGCCAGCTCGCAACGTCCGGGACAAGAAAATTCACCCCTCCACTTT. Protein sequence: CASSQRPGQENSPLHF.

The rearrangement links TRBV10-3 to TRBJ1-1, with TRBD1 matching 10 bases. V shed 4 bases, J shed 5 bases, and the junction held 7 bases outside the gene matches. This CDR3 contains 15 residues. Germline V lookup: CDR1 ENHRY, CDR2 SYGVKD. This CDR3 reads CAISAPGQGVTEAFF. The CDR3 coding sequence is TGTGCCATCAGTGCCCCCGGACAGGGGGTTACTGAAGCTTTCTTT.

This sequence joins TRBV19 and TRBJ1-2, with TRBD1 matching over 7 bases. The CDR3 runs 17 residues. Germline V gene lookup returns CDR1 LNHDA and CDR2 SQIVND (reference sequence). V was clipped by 7 bases and J by 0 bases; unmatched bases: 14. The CDR3 bases are TGTGCCAGTATCACAGGGGCCGGGATTTTAGCTAACTATGGCTACACCTTC. Translated, it gives CASITGAGILANYGYTF.

The V gene is TRBV11-2, the J gene TRBJ2-5, with TRBD2 matching 14 bases. V lost 1 base to trimming and J lost 4 bases; unmatched junction nucleotides: 8. The CDR3 spans 18 residues. Germline V gene sequence: CDR1 SGHAT, CDR2 FQNNGV. Here the CDR3 reads CASSLVRTSGGTRETQYF. In nucleotides, the CDR3 is TGTGCCAGCAGCTTAGTTAGGACTAGCGGGGGGACGCGAGAGACCCAGTACTTC.

This chain's CDR3 is CASSIPGQGYEQYF. The CDR3 DNA follows: TGCGCCAGCAGCATCCCGGGACAGGGGTACGAGCAGTACTTC. The chain couples TRBV5-1 to TRBJ2-7, with 10 bases fitting TRBD1. The length of the CDR3 is 14 residues. CDR1 is SGHRS and CDR2 is YFSETQ in the germline V gene. Trimming cost V 4 bases and J 4 bases; bases outside gene matches: 5.

V gene TRBV29-1 combines with J gene TRBJ1-2; D perhaps matches TRBD1 (6 bases). V dropped 5 bases and J dropped 5 bases, with 15 bases sitting between them. This CDR3 region has 13 residues. Germline V lookup: CDR1 SQVTM, CDR2 ANQGSEA. The CDR3 region is CSVNSGAGYGYTF. The CDR3 DNA sequence: TGCAGCGTTAACTCAGGGGCGGGTTATGGCTACACCTTC.

Note on this clone: Other DNA sequences in the same sample also yield this CDR3. The chain has TRBV5-1 and TRBJ2-3, with D hard to call. With 0 bases removed from V and 3 bases from J, the gap between germline ends came to 8 bases. This CDR3 has 14 residues. The germline V gene encodes CDR1 SGHRS and CDR2 YFSETQ. CDR3 amino acids: CASSLVGQTDTQYF. As DNA, the CDR3 is TGCGCCAGCAGCTTGGTGGGCCAGACAGATACGCAGTATTTT. The variable domain in full, completed from reference TRBV5-1 and TRBJ2-3, reads KAGVTQTPRYLIKTRGQQVTLSCSPISGHRSVSWYQQTPGQGLQFLFEYFSETQRNKGNFPGRFSGRQFSNSRSEMNVSTLELGDSALYLCASSLVGQTDTQYFGPGTRLTVL.

V is TRBV4-2 and J is TRBJ2-7, with TRBD2 identical over 9 bases. The germline V gene has CDR1 LGHNA and CDR2 YNFKEQ. Germline trimming cut 0 bases from V and 2 bases from J; bases unmatched to any gene: 11. CDR3 length: 18 residues. The CDR3 DNA is TGTGCCAGCAGCCAAGATATTCGCGGGGGGGCCTGGACCTACGAGCAGTACTTC. Translating gives CASSQDIRGGAWTYEQYF.